Sequencing of this T cell receptor beta chain was carried out in a study of shared clonotypes between healthy human individuals. At the level of the study: The donor group consisted of a couple of women and a few men, aged 18 to 49. Points from the study as a whole: Non-shared clonotypes had lower generation probabilities than clonotypes shared by all four sorted-subset donors.

This clone appeared a few times. Its antigen is currently unknown. Each subset's genomic DNA was shared equally among a number of immunoSEQ plates. The authors' processing: ImmunoSEQ yielded junction-only sequences lacking quality scores, so filtering differed. Sequencing used immunoSEQ multiplex PCR; TCRdb keeps in-frame clones, though not all of them. That table gives V, J and clone size, and the DNA gave D and trimming. The repertoire holds 2,500,000 or so clones, approximately 94% seen once, with roughly 0.13% in the top ten. The germline V gene encodes CDR1 ENHRY and CDR2 SYGVKD. V lost 7 bases, J lost 2 bases, and 14 bases lay in between. The CDR3 consists of 14 residues.

The V and J genes are TRBV10-3 and TRBJ1-2, with TRBD1 as a possible D gene (5 bases). The sample consisted of naive CD4+ T cells sorted from blood. Subset specified: CD45RA+ positively selected. The origin of this receptor is a man younger than 30 in good health. CDR3 coding DNA: TGTGCCATCAATGCCGGGACGGCGAACTATGGCTACACCTTC. The encoded protein is CAINAGTANYGYTF.